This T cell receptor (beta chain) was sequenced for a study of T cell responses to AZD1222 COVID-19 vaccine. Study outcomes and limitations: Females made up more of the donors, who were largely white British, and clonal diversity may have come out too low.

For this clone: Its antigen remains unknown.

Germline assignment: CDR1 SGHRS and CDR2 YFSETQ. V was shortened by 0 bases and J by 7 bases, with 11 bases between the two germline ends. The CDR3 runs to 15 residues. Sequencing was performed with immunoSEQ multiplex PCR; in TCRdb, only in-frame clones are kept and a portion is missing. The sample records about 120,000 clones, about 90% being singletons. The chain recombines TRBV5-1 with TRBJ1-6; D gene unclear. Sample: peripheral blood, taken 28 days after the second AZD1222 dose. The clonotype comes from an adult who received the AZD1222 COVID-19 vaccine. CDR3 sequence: CASSLERVSNSPLHF. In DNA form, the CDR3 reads TGCGCCAGCAGCTTGGAGAGGGTGTCGAATTCACCCCTCCACTTT. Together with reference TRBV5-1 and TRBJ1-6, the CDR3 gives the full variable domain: KAGVTQTPRYLIKTRGQQVTLSCSPISGHRSVSWYQQTPGQGLQFLFEYFSETQRNKGNFPGRFSGRQFSNSRSEMNVSTLELGDSALYLCASSLERVSNSPLHFGNGTRLTVT.